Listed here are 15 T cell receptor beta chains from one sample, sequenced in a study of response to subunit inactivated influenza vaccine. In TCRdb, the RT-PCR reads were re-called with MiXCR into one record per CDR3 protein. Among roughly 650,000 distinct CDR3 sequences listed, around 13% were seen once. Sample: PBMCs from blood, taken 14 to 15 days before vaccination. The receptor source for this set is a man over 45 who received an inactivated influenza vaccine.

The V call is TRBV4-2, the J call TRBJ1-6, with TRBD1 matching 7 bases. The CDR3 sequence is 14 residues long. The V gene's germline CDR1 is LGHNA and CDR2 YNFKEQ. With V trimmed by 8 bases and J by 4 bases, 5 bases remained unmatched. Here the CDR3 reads CASALGQYNSPLHF. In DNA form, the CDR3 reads TGTGCCAGCGCCTTGGGACAGTATAATTCACCCCTCCACTTT.

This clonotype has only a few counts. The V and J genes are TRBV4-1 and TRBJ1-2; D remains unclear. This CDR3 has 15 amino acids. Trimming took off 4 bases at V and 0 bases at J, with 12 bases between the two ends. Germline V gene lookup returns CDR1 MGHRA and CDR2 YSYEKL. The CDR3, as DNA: TGCGCCAGCAGCCCAACTGGGGTAGCTAACTATGGCTACACCTTC. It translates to CASSPTGVANYGYTF.

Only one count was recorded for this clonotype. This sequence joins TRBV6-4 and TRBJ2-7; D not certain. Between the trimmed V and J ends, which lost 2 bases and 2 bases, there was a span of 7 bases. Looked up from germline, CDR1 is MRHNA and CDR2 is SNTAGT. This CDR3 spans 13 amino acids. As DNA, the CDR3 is TGTGCCAGCAGTGACAGTGGAGCCTACGAGCAGTACTTC. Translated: CASSDSGAYEQYF.

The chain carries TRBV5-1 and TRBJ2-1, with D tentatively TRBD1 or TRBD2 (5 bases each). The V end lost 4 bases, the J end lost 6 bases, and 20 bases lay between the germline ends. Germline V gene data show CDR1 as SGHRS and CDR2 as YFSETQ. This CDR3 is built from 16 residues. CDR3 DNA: TGCGCCAGCAGCGAGGGGACCCACGCCGCAGCCAATGAGCAGTTCTTC. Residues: CASSEGTHAAANEQFF.

CDR3 nucleotide sequence: TGTGCCAGCAGCGTAGATGGAGGGGAAACTAACTATGGCTACACCTTC. As protein: CASSVDGGETNYGYTF. The chain combines TRBV9 with TRBJ1-2; D is perhaps TRBD1 (5 bases). There are 16 residues in the CDR3. Germline V gene data show CDR1 as SGDLS and CDR2 as YYNGEE. V shed 0 bases and J shed 0 bases, with 12 bases lying between them. The full variable domain, in which reference TRBV9 and TRBJ1-2 provide the parts outside the CDR3, is DSGVTQTPKHLITATGQRVTLRCSPRSGDLSVYWYQQSLDQGLQFLIQYYNGEERAKGNILERFSAQQFPDLHSELNLSSLELGDSALYFCASSVDGGETNYGYTFGSGTRLTVV.

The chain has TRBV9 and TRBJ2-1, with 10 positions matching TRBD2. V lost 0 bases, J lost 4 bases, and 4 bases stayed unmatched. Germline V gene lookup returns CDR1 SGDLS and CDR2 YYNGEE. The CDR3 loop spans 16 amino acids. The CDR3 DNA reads TGTGCCAGCAGCGTAGTGACTAGCGGGCCTTACAATGAGCAGTTCTTC. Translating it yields CASSVVTSGPYNEQFF.

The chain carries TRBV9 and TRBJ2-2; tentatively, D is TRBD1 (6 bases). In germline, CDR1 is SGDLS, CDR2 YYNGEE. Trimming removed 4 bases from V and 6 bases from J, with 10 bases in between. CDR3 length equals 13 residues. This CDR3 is CASSPGTPGELFF. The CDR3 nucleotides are TGTGCCAGCAGCCCCGGGACACCCGGGGAGCTGTTTTTT.

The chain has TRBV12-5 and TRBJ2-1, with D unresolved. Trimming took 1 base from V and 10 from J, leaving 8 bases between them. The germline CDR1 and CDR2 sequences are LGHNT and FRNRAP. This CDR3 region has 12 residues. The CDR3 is CASGLEETEQFF. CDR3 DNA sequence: TGTGCTAGTGGTTTGGAAGAGACCGAGCAGTTCTTC. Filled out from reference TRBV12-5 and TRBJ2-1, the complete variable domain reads DARVTQTPRHKVTEMGQEVTMRCQPILGHNTVFWYRQTMMQGLELLAYFRNRAPLDDSGMPKDRFSAEMPDATLATLKIQPSEPRDSAVYFCASGLEETEQFFGPGTRLTVL.

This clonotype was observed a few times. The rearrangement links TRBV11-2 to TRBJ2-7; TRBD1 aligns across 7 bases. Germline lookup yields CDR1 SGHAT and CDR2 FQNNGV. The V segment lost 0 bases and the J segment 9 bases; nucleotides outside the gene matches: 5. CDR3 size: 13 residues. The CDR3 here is CASSLEPGQRQYF. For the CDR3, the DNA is TGTGCCAGCAGCTTAGAGCCGGGACAGCGGCAGTACTTC.

CDR3 amino acids: CASSVGLFYEQYF. CDR3 sequence (DNA): TGTGCCAGCAGTGTCGGCCTTTTCTACGAGCAGTACTTC. The J gene is TRBJ2-7, the V gene TRBV25-1, with D uncertain. Trimming pared 4 bases from V and 3 bases from J, leaving 10 bases between. The CDR3 covers 13 residues. The V gene's germline CDR1 is MGHDK and CDR2 SYGVNS.

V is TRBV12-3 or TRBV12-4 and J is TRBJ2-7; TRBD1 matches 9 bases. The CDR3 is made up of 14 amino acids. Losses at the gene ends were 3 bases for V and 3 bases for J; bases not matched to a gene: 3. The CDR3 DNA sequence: TGTGCCAGCAGTTTCGACAGGGGGAACTACGAGCAGTACTTC. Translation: CASSFDRGNYEQYF.

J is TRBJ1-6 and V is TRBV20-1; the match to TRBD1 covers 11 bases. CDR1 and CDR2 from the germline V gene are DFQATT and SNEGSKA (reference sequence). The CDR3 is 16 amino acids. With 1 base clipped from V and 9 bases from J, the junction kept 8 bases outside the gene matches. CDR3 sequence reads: CSARVWTGGLSSPLHF. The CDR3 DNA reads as TGCAGTGCTAGAGTTTGGACAGGGGGCTTAAGTTCACCCCTCCACTTT.

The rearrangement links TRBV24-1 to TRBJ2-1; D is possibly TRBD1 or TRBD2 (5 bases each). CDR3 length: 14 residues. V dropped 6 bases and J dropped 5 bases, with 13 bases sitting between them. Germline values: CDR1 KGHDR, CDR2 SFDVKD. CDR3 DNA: TGTGCCACCAGTAGGGACGGGACCAACAATGAGCAGTTCTTC. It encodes CATSRDGTNNEQFF.

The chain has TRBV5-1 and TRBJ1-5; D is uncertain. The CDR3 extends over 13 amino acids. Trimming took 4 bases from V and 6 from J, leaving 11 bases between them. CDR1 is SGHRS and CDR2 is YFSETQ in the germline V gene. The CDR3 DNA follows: TGCGCCAGCAGCGACTTGCCAGGTCAGCCCCAGCATTTT. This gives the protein CASSDLPGQPQHF.

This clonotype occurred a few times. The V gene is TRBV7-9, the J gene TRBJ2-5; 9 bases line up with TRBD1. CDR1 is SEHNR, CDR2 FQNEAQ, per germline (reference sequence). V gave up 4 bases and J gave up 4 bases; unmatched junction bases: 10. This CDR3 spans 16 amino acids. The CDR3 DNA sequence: TGTGCCAGCAGCTCAACCCCGGGACAGGGTATAGAGACCCAGTACTTC. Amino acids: CASSSTPGQGIETQYF. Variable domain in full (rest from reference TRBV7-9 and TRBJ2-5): DTGVSQNPRHKITKRGQNVTFRCDPISEHNRLYWYRQTLGQGPEFLTYFQNEAQLEKSRLLSDRFSAERPKGSFSTLEIQRTEQGDSAMYLCASSSTPGQGIETQYFGPGTRLLVL.